This T cell receptor beta chain appears in the sequencing data of a study of shared clonotypes between healthy human individuals. Original analysis: With immunoSEQ giving junction-only sequences and no quality scores, filtering differed. Clones were read by immunoSEQ multiplex PCR, and TCRdb kept only the in-frame ones, dropping some. The V and J calls and clone size are taken from that table; D and trimming were inferred from the DNA. The sample contains 2 million to 3 million clones, 93% of which appear only once. On this clone itself: A junction end diverges from the germline sequence, so it may reflect a read error.

The material sequenced was naive CD4+ T cells from PBMCs. Specified subset: CD45RA+ positively selected. The receptor's source is a man between 18 and 29 years old in good health. Some clones in this sample may be carry-over from other donors' samples.

CDR3 DNA sequence: TGTGCCAGCAGCCTAACGGGACTAGCGGATAATGAGCAGTTCTTC. This sequence encodes CASSLTGLADNEQFF. The J gene is TRBJ2-1, the V gene TRBV7-3, with 11 bases fitting TRBD2. This CDR3 comprises 15 residues. Germline CDR1 is SGHTA and CDR2 is FQGTGA. Looking up the rest from reference TRBV7-3 and TRBJ2-1 gives the full variable domain: GAGVSQTPSNKVTEKGKYVELRCDPISGHTALYWYRQSLGQGPEFLIYFQGTGAADDSGLPNDRFFAVRPEGSVSTLKIQRTERGDSAVYLCASSLTGLADNEQFFGPGTRLTVL.